These 10 T cell receptor beta chains share one sample of origin, sequenced in a study of shared clonotypes between healthy human individuals (TCRdb year 2020). The library was generated by the immunoSEQ multiplex PCR assay. Drawn from immuneACCESS, this table holds only the in-frame rearrangements with V and J called that TCRdb kept. Clones are partly lost; checked studies trace under half to an unresolved V gene and leave the rest unexplained. Here the sample has 2 million or so clones; around 96% occur a single time. Of the sample, around 1.1% falls within the top ten clones. For the CD8 naive samples, CD45RO-negative cells were positively selected for CCR7, yielding a CD45RA+CCR7+ population from which TemRA cells were excluded. Source material: naive CD8+ T cells sorted from blood. Per the publication, the cell subset or site label means: CD45RA+CCR7+. The receptors were gathered from a man younger than 35 in good health.

The chain recombines TRBV4-3 with TRBJ2-5, with TRBD1 matching over 7 bases. J lost 4 bases, V lost 4 bases, and 6 bases had no gene match. This CDR3 spans 14 amino acids. Germline-derived CDR1 and CDR2 are LGHNA and YSLEER. The CDR3 region is CASSLGTVGETQYF. The CDR3 bases are TGCGCCAGCAGCCTAGGGACAGTTGGAGAGACCCAGTACTTC.

The chain is built from TRBV7-9 and TRBJ2-7; D is possibly TRBD1 (6 bases). V was clipped by 1 base and J by 3 bases, with 16 bases between them. The CDR3 totals 16 residues. Germline CDR1 is SEHNR and CDR2 is FQNEAQ (reference sequence). The CDR3 DNA reads TGTGCCAGCAGCTTAGTAGTGGCAACAGGGAGCTACGAGCAGTACTTC. Its translation: CASSLVVATGSYEQYF.

V usage is TRBV5-1 and J usage is TRBJ2-3; D gene ambiguous. The CDR3 is 15 amino acids. Trimming cost V 2 bases and J 4 bases, with 14 bases left between them. The germline V gene encodes CDR1 SGHRS and CDR2 YFSETQ. The DNA of the CDR3 is TGCGCCAGCAGCTTTGCGACTCGGGTTCCAGATACGCAGTATTTT. Translated: CASSFATRVPDTQYF.

J is TRBJ2-7 and V is TRBV7-2; 7 nucleotides agree with TRBD2. This CDR3 is 13 amino acids long. Germline values: CDR1 SGHTA, CDR2 FQGNSA. V lost 5 bases to trimming and J lost 4 bases; unmatched junction nucleotides: 5. The CDR3 region has the DNA TGTGCCAGCAGCATACTAGCGCAATACGAGCAGTACTTC. Amino acids: CASSILAQYEQYF.

The CDR3 sequence is CASSPGGGGLRFYEQYF. As DNA, the CDR3 is TGTGCCAGCAGTCCGGGGGGAGGAGGGCTACGTTTCTACGAGCAGTACTTC. This rearrangement joins TRBV28 to TRBJ2-7; 7 bases are a match to TRBD2. The CDR3 runs to 17 residues. Germline V gene data show CDR1 as MDHEN and CDR2 as SYDVKM. With V trimmed by 5 bases and J by 3 bases, 16 bases remained unmatched.

The chain joins TRBV7-9 to TRBJ1-1; D call uncertain. Per the germline V gene, CDR1 is SEHNR and CDR2 is FQNEAQ (reference sequence). The germline V and J ends were trimmed by 1 base and 5 bases, with 5 bases remaining between them. The CDR3 consists of 12 residues. Here the CDR3 reads CASSLGMTEAFF. The CDR3 DNA sequence: TGTGCCAGCAGCTTAGGGATGACTGAAGCTTTCTTT.

The chain links TRBV7-9 to TRBJ1-4; perhaps TRBD1 as D (6 bases). Germline CDR1 and CDR2: SEHNR and FQNEAQ (reference sequence). The CDR3 is made up of 15 amino acids. The V and J ends lost 5 bases and 7 bases respectively, with 17 bases between them. The CDR3 DNA follows: TGTGCCAGCAGCACCCAACAGGGAGTCCGTGAAAAACTGTTTTTT. Its protein is CASSTQQGVREKLFF.

The rearrangement joins TRBV6-6 to TRBJ2-5; TRBD2 matches at 11 bases. V dropped 10 bases and J dropped 4; count of bases not matched to a gene: 8. Germline CDR1 and CDR2: MNHNY and SVGAGI (reference sequence). The CDR3 has 14 residues. The CDR3 loop is CATTLAGGRETQYF. In DNA form, the CDR3 reads TGTGCCACCACTTTAGCGGGGGGGCGAGAGACCCAGTACTTC.

The chain carries TRBV29-1 and TRBJ1-1, with 12 bases matching TRBD1. This CDR3 has 17 amino acids. Per germline, CDR1 SQVTM and CDR2 ANQGSEA. V lost 6 bases to trimming and J lost 0 bases; unmatched junction nucleotides: 11. CDR3 in amino acids: CSVPGDRGLLMNTEAFF. The CDR3 DNA is TGCAGCGTACCCGGGGACAGGGGGCTTCTGATGAACACTGAAGCTTTCTTT.

The V gene is TRBV4-1, the J gene TRBJ2-3; 8 bases fit TRBD2. This CDR3 has 18 amino acids. Unmatched junction bases numbered 10, after V lost 1 base and J lost 1 base. Germline assignment: CDR1 MGHRA and CDR2 YSYEKL. CDR3 amino acids: CASSQGRSAAGGTDTQYF. The DNA of the CDR3 is TGCGCCAGCAGCCAAGGCCGCTCGGCAGCGGGGGGCACAGATACGCAGTATTTT.